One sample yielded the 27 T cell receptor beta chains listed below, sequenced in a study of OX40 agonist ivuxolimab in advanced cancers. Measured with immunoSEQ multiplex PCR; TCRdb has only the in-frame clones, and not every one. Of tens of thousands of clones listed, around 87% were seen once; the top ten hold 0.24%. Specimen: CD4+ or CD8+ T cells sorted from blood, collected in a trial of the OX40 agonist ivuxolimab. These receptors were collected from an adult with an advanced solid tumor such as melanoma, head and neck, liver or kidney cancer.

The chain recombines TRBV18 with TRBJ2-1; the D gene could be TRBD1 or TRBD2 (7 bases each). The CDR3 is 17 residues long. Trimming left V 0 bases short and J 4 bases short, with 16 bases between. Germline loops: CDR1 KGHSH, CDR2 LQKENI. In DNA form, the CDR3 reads TGTGCCAGCTCACCACCGGCCAGGGGGGGAACTTACAATGAGCAGTTCTTC. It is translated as CASSPPARGGTYNEQFF.

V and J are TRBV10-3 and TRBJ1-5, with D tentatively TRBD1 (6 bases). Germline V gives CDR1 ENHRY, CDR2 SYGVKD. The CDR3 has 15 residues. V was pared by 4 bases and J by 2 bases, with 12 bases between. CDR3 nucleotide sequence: TGTGCCATCAGTGTAACGGCAGGGGGCAATCAGCCCCAGCATTTT. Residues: CAISVTAGGNQPQHF.

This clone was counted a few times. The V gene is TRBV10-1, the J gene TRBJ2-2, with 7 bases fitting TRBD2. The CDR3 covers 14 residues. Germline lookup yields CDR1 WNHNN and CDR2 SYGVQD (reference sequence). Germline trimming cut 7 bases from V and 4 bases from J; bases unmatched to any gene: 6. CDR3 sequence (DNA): TGCGCCAGCACGGGACGCGGGGGCACCGGGGAGCTGTTTTTT. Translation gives CASTGRGGTGELFF.

The CDR3: CASSPVGAGTGELFF. The DNA of the CDR3 is TGTGCCAGCAGCCCCGTGGGGGCGGGGACCGGGGAGCTGTTTTTT. The rearrangement links TRBV7-7 to TRBJ2-2, with D perhaps being TRBD1 or TRBD2 (6 bases each). Germline V lookup: CDR1 SSHAT, CDR2 FNYEAQ (reference sequence). Trimming pared 5 bases from V and 5 bases from J, leaving 15 bases between. The CDR3 is 15 residues long.

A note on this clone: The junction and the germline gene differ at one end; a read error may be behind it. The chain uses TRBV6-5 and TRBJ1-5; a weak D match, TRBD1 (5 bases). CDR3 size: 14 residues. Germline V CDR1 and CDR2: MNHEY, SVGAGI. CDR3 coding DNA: TGTGCCAACAGTCAGGGCCCGATCAATCAGCCCCAGCATTTT. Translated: CANSQGPINQPQHF.

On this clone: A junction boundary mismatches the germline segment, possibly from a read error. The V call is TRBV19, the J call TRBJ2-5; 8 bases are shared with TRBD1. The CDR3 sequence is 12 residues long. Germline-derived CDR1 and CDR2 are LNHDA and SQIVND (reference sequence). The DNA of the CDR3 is TGTGCCAGTAGTGTAGACAGGGGGACCCAGTACTTC. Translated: CASSVDRGTQYF.

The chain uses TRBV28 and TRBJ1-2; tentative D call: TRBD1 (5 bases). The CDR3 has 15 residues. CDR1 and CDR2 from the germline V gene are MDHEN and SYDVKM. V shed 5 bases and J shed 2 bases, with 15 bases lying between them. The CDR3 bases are TGTGCCAGCAGTCCCCTCGCCGGGACCAACTATGGCTACACCTTC. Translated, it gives CASSPLAGTNYGYTF.

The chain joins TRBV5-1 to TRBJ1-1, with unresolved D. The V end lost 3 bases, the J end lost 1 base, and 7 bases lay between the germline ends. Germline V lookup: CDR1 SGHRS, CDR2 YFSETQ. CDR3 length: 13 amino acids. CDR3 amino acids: CASSWRENTEAFF. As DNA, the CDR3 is TGCGCCAGCAGCTGGAGGGAGAACACTGAAGCTTTCTTT.

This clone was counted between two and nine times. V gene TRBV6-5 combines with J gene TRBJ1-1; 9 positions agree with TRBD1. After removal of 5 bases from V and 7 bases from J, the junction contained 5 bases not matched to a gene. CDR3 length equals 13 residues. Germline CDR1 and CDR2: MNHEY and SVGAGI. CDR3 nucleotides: TGTGCCAGCAGTATCCGGACAGGGGTTGAAGCTTTCTTT. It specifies CASSIRTGVEAFF.

The CDR3 bases are TGTGCCAGCAGCCCTGTGGTTGGCGGGAGTTCCTACAATGAGCAGTTCTTC. Amino acids: CASSPVVGGSSYNEQFF. The chain carries TRBV11-3 and TRBJ2-1; 7 nucleotides line up with TRBD2. The CDR3 loop spans 17 amino acids. Germline V gene lookup returns CDR1 SGHNT and CDR2 YENEEA. J lost 1 base, V lost 5 bases, and 11 bases had no gene match.

The CDR3 here is CASSPTGGVRAFF. CDR3 in DNA: TGTGCCAGCAGTCCAACAGGGGGGGTCCGAGCTTTCTTT. J is TRBJ1-1 and V is TRBV27; 8 bases map to TRBD1. Germline values: CDR1 MNHEY, CDR2 SMNVEV (reference sequence). V was clipped by 5 bases and J by 10 bases; unmatched bases: 9. This CDR3 comprises 13 residues.

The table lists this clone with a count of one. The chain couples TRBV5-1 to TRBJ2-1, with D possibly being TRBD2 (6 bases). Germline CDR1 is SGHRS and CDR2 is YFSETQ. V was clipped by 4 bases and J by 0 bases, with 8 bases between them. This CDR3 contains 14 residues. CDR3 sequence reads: CASSPGSSYNEQFF. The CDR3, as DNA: TGCGCCAGCAGCCCCGGGAGCTCCTACAATGAGCAGTTCTTC.

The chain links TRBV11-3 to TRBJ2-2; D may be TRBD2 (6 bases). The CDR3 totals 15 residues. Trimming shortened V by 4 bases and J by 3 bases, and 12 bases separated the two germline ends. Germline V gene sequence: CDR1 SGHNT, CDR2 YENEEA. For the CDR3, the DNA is TGTGCCAGCAGCTACGGGACTCAACACACCGGGGAGCTGTTTTTT. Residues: CASSYGTQHTGELFF. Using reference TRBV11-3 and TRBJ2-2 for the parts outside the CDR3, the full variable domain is EAGVVQSPRYKIIEKKQPVAFWCNPISGHNTLYWYLQNLGQGPELLIRYENEEAVDDSQLPKDRFSAERLKGVDSTLKIQPAELGDSAVYLCASSYGTQHTGELFFGEGSRLTVL.

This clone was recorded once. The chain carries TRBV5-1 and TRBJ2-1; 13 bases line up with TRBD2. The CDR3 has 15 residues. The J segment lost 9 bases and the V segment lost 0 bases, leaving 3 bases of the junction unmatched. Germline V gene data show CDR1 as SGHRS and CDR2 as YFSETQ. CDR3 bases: TGCGCCAGCAGCTTGGGGACTAGCGGGAGCTTTGAGCAGTTCTTC. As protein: CASSLGTSGSFEQFF.

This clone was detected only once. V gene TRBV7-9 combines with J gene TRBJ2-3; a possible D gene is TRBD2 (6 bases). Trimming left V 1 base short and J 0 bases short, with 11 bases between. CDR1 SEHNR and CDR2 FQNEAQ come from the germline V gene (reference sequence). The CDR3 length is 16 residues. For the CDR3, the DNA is TGTGCCAGCAGCTTAGGGCCTAGCGAGAGCACAGATACGCAGTATTTT. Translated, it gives CASSLGPSESTDTQYF.

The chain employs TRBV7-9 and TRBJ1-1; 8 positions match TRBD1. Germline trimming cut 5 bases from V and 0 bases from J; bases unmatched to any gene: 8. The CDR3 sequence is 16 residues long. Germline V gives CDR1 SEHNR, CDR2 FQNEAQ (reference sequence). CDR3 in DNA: TGTGCCAGCAGCCGCGACCCGGACAGGGTGAACACTGAAGCTTTCTTT. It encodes CASSRDPDRVNTEAFF. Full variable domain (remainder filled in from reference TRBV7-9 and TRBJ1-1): DTGVSQNPRHKITKRGQNVTFRCDPISEHNRLYWYRQTLGQGPEFLTYFQNEAQLEKSRLLSDRFSAERPKGSFSTLEIQRTEQGDSAMYLCASSRDPDRVNTEAFFGQGTRLTVV.

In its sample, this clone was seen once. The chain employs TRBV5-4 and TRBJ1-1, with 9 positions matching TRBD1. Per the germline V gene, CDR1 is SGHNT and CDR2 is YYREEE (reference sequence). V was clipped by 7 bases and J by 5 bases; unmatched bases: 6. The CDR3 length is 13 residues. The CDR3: CASVGQGQTEAFF. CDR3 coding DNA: TGTGCCAGCGTCGGACAGGGGCAAACTGAAGCTTTCTTT.

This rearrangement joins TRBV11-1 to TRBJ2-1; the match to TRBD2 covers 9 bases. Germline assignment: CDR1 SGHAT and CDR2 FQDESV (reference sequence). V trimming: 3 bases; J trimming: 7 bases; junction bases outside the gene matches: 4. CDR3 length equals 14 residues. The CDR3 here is CASSFSSGTNEQFF. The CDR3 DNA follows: TGTGCCAGCAGCTTTTCTAGCGGGACGAATGAGCAGTTCTTC.

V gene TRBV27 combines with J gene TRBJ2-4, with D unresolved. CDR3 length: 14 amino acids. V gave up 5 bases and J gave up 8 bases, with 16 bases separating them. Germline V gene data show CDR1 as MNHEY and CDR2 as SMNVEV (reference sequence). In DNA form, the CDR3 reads TGTGCCAGCAGTCGAACTACGACTTTGGACATTCAGTACTTC. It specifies CASSRTTTLDIQYF.

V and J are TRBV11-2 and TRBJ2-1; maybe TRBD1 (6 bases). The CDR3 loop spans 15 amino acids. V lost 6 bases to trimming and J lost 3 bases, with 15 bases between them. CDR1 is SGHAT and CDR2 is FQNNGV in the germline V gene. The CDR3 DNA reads TGTGCCAGCAGACGACCCGGGACACGCTACAATGAGCAGTTCTTC. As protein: CASRRPGTRYNEQFF. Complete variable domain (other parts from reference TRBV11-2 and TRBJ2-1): EAGVAQSPRYKIIEKRQSVAFWCNPISGHATLYWYQQILGQGPKLLIQFQNNGVVDDSQLPKDRFSAERLKGVDSTLKIQPAKLEDSAVYLCASRRPGTRYNEQFFGPGTRLTVL.

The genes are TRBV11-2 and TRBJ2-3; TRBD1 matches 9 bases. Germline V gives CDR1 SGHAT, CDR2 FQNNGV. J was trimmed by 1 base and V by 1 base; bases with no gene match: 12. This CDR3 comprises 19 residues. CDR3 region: CASSLGLPGQGDRTDTQYF. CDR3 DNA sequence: TGTGCCAGCAGCTTAGGTTTACCGGGACAGGGTGATCGCACAGATACGCAGTATTTT.

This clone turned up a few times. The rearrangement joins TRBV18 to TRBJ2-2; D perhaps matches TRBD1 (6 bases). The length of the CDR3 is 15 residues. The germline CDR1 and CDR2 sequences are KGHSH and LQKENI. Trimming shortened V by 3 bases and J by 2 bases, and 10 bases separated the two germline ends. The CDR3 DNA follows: TGTGCCAGCTCACCTGAGGACAGAAACACCGGGGAGCTGTTTTTT. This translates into CASSPEDRNTGELFF.

CDR3 region: CASTFGLAGGISYEQYF. CDR3 bases: TGTGCCAGCACCTTCGGGCTAGCGGGAGGGATTTCCTACGAGCAGTACTTC. The rearrangement uses TRBV28 and TRBJ2-7; 12 bases align to TRBD2. The CDR3 spans 17 residues. V lost 7 bases, J lost 1 base, and 11 bases stayed unmatched. The germline CDR1 and CDR2 sequences are MDHEN and SYDVKM. Together with reference TRBV28 and TRBJ2-7, the CDR3 gives the full variable domain: DVKVTQSSRYLVKRTGEKVFLECVQDMDHENMFWYRQDPGLGLRLIYFSYDVKMKEKGDIPEGYSVSREKKERFSLILESASTNQTSMYLCASTFGLAGGISYEQYFGPGTRLTVT.

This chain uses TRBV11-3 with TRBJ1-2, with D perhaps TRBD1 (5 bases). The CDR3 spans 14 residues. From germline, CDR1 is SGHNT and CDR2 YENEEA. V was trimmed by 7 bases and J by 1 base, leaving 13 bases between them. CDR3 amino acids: CASTLGGNNYGYTF. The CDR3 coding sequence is TGTGCCAGCACCCTCGGGGGAAATAACTATGGCTACACCTTC.

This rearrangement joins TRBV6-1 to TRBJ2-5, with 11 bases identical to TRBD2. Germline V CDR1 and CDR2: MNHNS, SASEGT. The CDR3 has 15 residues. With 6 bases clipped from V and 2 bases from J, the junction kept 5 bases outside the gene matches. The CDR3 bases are TGTGCCAGCAGGAGACTAGCGGGAACTCAAGAGACCCAGTACTTC. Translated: CASRRLAGTQETQYF.

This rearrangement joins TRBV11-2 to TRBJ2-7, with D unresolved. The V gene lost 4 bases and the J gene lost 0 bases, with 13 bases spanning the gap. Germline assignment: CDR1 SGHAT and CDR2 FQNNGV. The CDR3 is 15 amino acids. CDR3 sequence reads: CASSSTWVHSYEQYF. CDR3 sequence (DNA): TGTGCCAGCAGCTCAACGTGGGTTCACTCCTACGAGCAGTACTTC.

This CDR3 is CASSFQYGNEQFF. The CDR3 DNA is TGTGCCAGCAGCTTTCAGTACGGCAATGAGCAGTTCTTC. This chain uses TRBV7-6 with TRBJ2-1; D is unresolved. The CDR3 has 13 residues. Germline V CDR1 and CDR2: SGHVS, FNYEAQ. The V end was cut by 3 bases, the J end by 6 bases, with 9 bases between. The entire variable domain, with the rest obtained from reference TRBV7-6 and TRBJ2-1, is as follows: GAGVSQSPRYKVTKRGQDVALRCDPISGHVSLYWYRQALGQGPEFLTYFNYEAQQDKSGLPNDRFSAERPEGSISTLTIQRTEQRDSAMYRCASSFQYGNEQFFGPGTRLTVL.